Listed here is a single T cell receptor beta chain. No antigen is known for it. No base quality values were provided; no much bigger clone lies one nucleotide off. This sample is part of a study of blood T cells in healthy people across ages (dated by TCRdb to between 2014 and 2017). Looking at the study overall: In model experiments, template switching captured about one uniquely barcoded TCR beta cDNA molecule for every two T cells. Using deep sequencing normalized with unique cDNA molecular identifiers, the study measured how TCR beta repertoire diversity changes with age. Four age groups were formed from the donors: young (average 16 years), middle-aged (around 39), aged (roughly 59) and long-lived (about 80). To avoid experimental bias, donors of different ages were randomly spread across the sequencing lanes. Two additional independent replicas of 1 million unique cDNA reads from the same blood draw were analyzed for two donors (one aged 18 to 30 and one aged 80 or older).

The library was made by 5' RACE. Sequencing instrument: Illumina HiSeq 2500. The second PCR ran for roughly 7 to 12 cycles and used a J-beta primer mix along with a sample-barcoded 5' primer. A template-switch 5' adaptor carrying 12 random nucleotides introduced a unique molecular identifier onto each TCR beta cDNA molecule. Each sample yielded at least 2.5 million CDR3-containing paired-end reads. First-strand cDNA synthesis was performed from all RNA using the Mint cDNA synthesis kit, with priming by a TRBC-specific oligonucleotide. Following uracil-DNA glycosylase treatment, all cDNA underwent a first 18-cycle PCR with the universal primers M1SS and BC2_uni_R. The authors processed their data as follows. Each sample was normalized by randomly selecting 1 million high-quality reads, each carrying a distinct molecular identifier. Reads with shared molecular identifiers were discarded instead of being binned into consensus sequences. MiTCR, with a Q25 quality threshold and the strictest error-elimination algorithm, was used for CDR3 identification, clonotype clustering and error correction. A nonparametric unseen species model with Euler transformation was used to estimate a lower bound on total TCR beta diversity. The public reads were reprocessed in TCRdb via fastp at Q25 and MiXCR, keeping in-frame beta chains. Entries that share a CDR3 protein sequence are merged under the most common genes and DNA. In this record, the V and J calls reflect TCRdb's handling and not the investigators' own analysis. The sample table contains under 750,000 distinct CDR3 sequences; only one count was recorded for around 48% of them. The leading ten clones occupy around 23% of the sample.

The CDR3, from cysteine to phenylalanine, totals 16 residues. Only the CDR3 part of the read is kept: 48 bases, read in frame from the first base. V loses 3 bases, J loses 1 base, and the germline ends lie 16 bases apart. Reading the germline V gene gives CDR1 MGHRA and CDR2 YSYEKL. Donors were a few dozen systemically healthy Caucasian individuals from Russia aged roughly 6 to 100 years. Each donor gave about 9.7 milliliters of peripheral blood, drawn into EDTA-treated Vacutainer tubes. Ficoll-Paque density-gradient centrifugation was used to isolate PBMCs, with at least 6.5 million per sample. Trizol reagent was used to extract total RNA from PBMCs, with at least 5.5 micrograms per sample. Naive CD45RAhigh/CD27high T cell percentages were measured by flow cytometry on a PBMC aliquot from every donor. Broad study findings and their caveats: There was a strong correlation between observed TCR beta diversity and the percentage of naive T cells measured by flow cytometry. Bulk unsorted PBMC profiling prevented conclusive comparison of naive and antigen-experienced compartments. Estimates of total diversity based on one million sequenced T cells were considered lower bounds and underestimates. As age increased, observed TCR beta diversity per million T cells dropped in a roughly linear way, and a significant reduction was already evident by age about 36. The long-lived group showed more naive CD4+ T cells, fewer expanded clones and increased TCR diversity than the aged group, suggesting age selection. Donor CMV infection status was unknown, potentially confounding age-related changes in expanded clonotypes.

The chain is made from TRBV4-1 and TRBJ2-7; the D region possibly corresponds to TRBD2 (5 bases align). Sequenced sample: blood. The TCR comes from a man older than 75 in good health. Here the CDR3 is given as CASSHQNRRGSYEQYF. The DNA reads TGCGCCAGCAGCCATCAAAATCGACGGGGATCCTACGAGCAGTACTTC.